This T cell receptor (beta chain) was profiled in a study of blood T cell repertoires in COVID-19. Trimming removed 6 bases from V and 4 bases from J; junction bases left unmatched: 4. This CDR3 has 13 amino acids. Germline-derived CDR1 and CDR2 are LNHDA and SQIVND (reference sequence). Profiled with immunoSEQ multiplex PCR; TCRdb holds only in-frame clones, not every one. This repertoire shows over 130,000 clones, approximately 85% found once; its top ten account for less than 5%. This clone was seen just once. This TCR was recovered from an elderly woman with acute or convalescent COVID-19. Sequencing was performed on peripheral blood. The chain has TRBV19 and TRBJ2-5; 8 bases are shared with TRBD1. The CDR3 nucleotides read TGTGCCAGTAGCGGACAGGGCCCAGAGACCCAGTACTTC. Amino acid sequence: CASSGQGPETQYF.